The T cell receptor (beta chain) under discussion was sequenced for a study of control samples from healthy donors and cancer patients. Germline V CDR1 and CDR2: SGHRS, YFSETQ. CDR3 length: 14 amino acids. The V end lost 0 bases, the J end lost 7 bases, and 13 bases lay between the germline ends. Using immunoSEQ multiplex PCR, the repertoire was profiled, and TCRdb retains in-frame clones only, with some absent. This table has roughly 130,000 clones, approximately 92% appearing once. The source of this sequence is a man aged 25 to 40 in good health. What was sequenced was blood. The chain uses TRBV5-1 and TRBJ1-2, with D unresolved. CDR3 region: CASSLADRASGYTF. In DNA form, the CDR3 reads TGCGCCAGCAGCTTGGCAGACCGGGCCTCTGGCTACACCTTC.